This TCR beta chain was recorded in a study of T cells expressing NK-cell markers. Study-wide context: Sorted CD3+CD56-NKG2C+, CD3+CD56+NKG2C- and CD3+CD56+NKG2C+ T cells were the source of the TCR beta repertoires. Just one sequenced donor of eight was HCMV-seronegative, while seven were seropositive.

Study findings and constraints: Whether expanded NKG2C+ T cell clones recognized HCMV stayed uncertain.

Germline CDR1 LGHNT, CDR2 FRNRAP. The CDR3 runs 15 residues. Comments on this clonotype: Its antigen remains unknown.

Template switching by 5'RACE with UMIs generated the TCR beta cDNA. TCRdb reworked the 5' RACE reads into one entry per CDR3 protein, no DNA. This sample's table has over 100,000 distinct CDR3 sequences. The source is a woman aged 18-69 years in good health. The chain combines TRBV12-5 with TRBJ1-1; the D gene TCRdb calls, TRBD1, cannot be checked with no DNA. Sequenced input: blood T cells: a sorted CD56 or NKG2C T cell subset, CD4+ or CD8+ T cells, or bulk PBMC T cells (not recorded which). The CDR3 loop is CASGMTPGHHTEAFF.